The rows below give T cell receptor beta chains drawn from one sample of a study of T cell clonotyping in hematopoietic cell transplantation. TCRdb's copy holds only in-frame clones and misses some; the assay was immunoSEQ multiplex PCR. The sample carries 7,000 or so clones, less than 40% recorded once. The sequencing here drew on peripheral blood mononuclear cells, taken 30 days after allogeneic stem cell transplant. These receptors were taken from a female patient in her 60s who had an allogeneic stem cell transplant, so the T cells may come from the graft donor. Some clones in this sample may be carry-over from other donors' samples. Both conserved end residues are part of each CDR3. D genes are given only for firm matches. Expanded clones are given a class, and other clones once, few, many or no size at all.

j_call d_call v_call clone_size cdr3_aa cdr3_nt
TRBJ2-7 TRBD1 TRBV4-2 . CASSQEETGGEQYF TGTGCCAGCAGCCAAGAAGAGACAGGGGGCGAGCAGTACTTC
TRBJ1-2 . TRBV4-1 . CASSQEPGSTGYTF TGCGCCAGCAGCCAAGAACCCGGGAGCACTGGCTACACCTTC
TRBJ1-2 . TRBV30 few CAWAYGYGYTF TGTGCCTGGGCCTATGGCTATGGCTACACCTTC
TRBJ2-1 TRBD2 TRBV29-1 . CSGGNGEGYEQFF TGCAGCGGGGGGAACGGGGAGGGTTATGAGCAGTTCTTC
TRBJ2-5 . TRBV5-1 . CASSLAQSWQETQYF TGCGCCAGCAGCTTGGCTCAAAGCTGGCAAGAGACCCAGTACTTC
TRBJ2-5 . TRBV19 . CASRRGETQYF TGTGCCAGTAGGAGGGGGGAGACCCAGTACTTC
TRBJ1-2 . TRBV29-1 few CSVSASTDYGYTF TGCAGCGTATCAGCAAGCACTGACTATGGCTACACCTTC
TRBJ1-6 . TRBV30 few CAYTTLRDNSPLHF TGTGCCTACACGACCTTACGGGATAATTCACCCCTCCACTTT
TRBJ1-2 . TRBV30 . CAWRESFNYGYTF TGTGCCTGGAGAGAATCCTTTAACTATGGCTACACCTTC
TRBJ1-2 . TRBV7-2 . CASSPQINYGYTF TGTGCCAGCAGCCCGCAGATTAACTATGGCTACACCTTC
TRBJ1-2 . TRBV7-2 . CASSLAHRSNGYTF TGTGCCAGCAGCTTAGCTCACAGAAGCAATGGCTACACCTTC
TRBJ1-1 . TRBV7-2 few CASSSNEGGNTEAFF TGTGCCAGCAGCTCTAACGAGGGGGGGAACACTGAAGCTTTCTTT
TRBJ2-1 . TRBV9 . CASSVGLVPDEQLF TGTGCCAGCAGCGTAGGACTAGTTCCCGATGAGCAGCTCTTC
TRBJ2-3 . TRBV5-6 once CASSFPQGGVTDTQYF TGTGCCAGCAGCTTCCCCCAGGGGGGAGTCACAGATACGCAGTATTTT
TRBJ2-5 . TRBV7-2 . CASSGTGQETQYF TGTGCCAGCAGCGGTACCGGGCAGGAGACCCAGTACTTC
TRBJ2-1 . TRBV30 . CAWSALRQDNEQFF TGTGCCTGGAGTGCCTTACGACAGGACAATGAGCAGTTCTTC
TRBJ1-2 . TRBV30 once CAWTPGSWGYTF TGTGCCTGGACTCCGGGCTCATGGGGCTACACCTTC
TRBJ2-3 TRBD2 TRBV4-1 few CASSPTSLSTDTQYF TGCGCCAGCAGCCCGACTAGCCTTAGCACAGATACGCAGTATTTT
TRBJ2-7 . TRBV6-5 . CASSYSGSRFDEQYF TGTGCCAGCAGTTACTCGGGCAGTAGGTTCGACGAGCAGTACTTC
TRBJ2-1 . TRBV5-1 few CASSSTGTHNEQFF TGCGCCAGCAGCAGTACCGGGACGCATAATGAGCAGTTCTTC
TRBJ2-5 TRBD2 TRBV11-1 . CASSPGGVETQYF TGTGCCAGCAGCCCTGGGGGGGTCGAGACCCAGTACTTC
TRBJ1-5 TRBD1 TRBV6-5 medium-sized CASSYSGQGNQPQHF TGTGCCAGCAGTTACTCAGGACAGGGAAATCAGCCCCAGCATTTT
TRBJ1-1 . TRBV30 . CAWSAGVTEAFF TGTGCCTGGAGTGCGGGGGTCACTGAAGCTTTCTTT
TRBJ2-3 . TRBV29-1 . CSVLTDTQYF TGCAGCGTTCTCACAGATACGCAGTATTTT
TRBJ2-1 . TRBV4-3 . CASSQDSTQGYNEQFF TGCGCCAGCAGCCAAGATAGTACGCAGGGATACAATGAGCAGTTCTTC
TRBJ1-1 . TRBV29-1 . CSVDIGTEAFF TGCAGCGTTGACATAGGAACTGAAGCTTTCTTT
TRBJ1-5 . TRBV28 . CASSSNSYQPQHF TGTGCCAGCAGTTCGAATAGTTATCAGCCCCAGCATTTT
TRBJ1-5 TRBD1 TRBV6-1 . CASSDGQGVQQPQHF TGTGCCAGCAGTGACGGACAGGGGGTGCAGCAGCCCCAGCATTTT
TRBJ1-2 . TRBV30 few CAWSAELGGYGYTF TGTGCCTGGAGTGCCGAGTTAGGGGGGTATGGCTACACCTTC
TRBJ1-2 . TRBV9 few CASSATVSYGYTF TGTGCCAGCAGCGCGACGGTGAGCTATGGCTACACCTTC
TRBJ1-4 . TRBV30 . CAWSVQGHEKLFF TGTGCCTGGAGTGTACAGGGCCATGAAAAACTGTTTTTT
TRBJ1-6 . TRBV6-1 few CASSSSTGGDSPLHF .
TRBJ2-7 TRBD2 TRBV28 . CASSSFGGSGAYEQYF TGTGCCAGCAGCTCCTTCGGGGGTAGCGGGGCCTACGAGCAGTACTTC
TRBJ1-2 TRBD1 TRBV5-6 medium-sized CASSGQGAYGYTF TGTGCCAGCAGCGGACAGGGGGCCTACGGCTACACCTTC
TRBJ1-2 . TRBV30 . CAWSPTGFYGYTF TGTGCCTGGAGTCCCACAGGATTCTATGGCTACACCTTC
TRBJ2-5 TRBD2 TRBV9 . CASSDRTSGPQETQYF TGTGCCAGCAGCGATCGGACTAGCGGGCCACAAGAGACCCAGTACTTC
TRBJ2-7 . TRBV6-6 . CASSYEAGGSYEQYF TGTGCCAGCAGTTACGAGGCAGGGGGGTCCTACGAGCAGTACTTC
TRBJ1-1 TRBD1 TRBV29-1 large CSVWDSAAFF TGCAGCGTTTGGGACAGCGCGGCTTTCTTT
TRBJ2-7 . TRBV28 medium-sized CASSYPEQKIF TGTGCCAGCAGTTACCCAGAACAGAAGATCTTC
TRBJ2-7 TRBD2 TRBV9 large CASSVSGGSHEQYF TGTGCCAGCAGCGTTTCGGGCGGGAGCCACGAGCAGTACTTC
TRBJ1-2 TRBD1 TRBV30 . CASRDRAYGYTF TGTGCCTCCCGGGACAGGGCCTATGGCTACACCTTC
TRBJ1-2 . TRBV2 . CASRTVYGYTF TGTGCCAGCAGGACGGTCTATGGCTACACCTTC
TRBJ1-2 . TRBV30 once CAWSLGADWGYTF TGTGCCTGGAGCCTGGGGGCAGATTGGGGCTACACCTTC
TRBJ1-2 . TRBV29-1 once CSVRRDARYGYTF TGCAGCGTCCGCCGGGACGCTCGCTATGGCTACACCTTC
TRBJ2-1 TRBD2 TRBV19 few CASSVTSGDYNEQFF TGTGCCAGTAGTGTGACTAGCGGGGACTACAATGAGCAGTTCTTC
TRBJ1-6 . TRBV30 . CAWKNRENSPLHF TGTGCCTGGAAAAACAGGGAGAATTCACCCCTCCACTTT
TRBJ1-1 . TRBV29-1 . CGGATGTEAFF TGCGGAGGGGCGACCGGCACTGAAGCTTTCTTT
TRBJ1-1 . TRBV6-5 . CASSYSAGTEAFF TGTGCCAGCAGTTACTCTGCAGGCACTGAAGCTTTCTTT
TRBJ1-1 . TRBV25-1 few CASSEVGVNTEAFF TGTGCCAGCAGTGAGGTTGGAGTTAACACTGAAGCTTTCTTT
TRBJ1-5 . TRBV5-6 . CASSLQGIGNQPQHF TGTGCCAGCAGCTTACAGGGCATTGGGAATCAGCCCCAGCATTTT
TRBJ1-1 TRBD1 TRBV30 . CAWGDRMNTEAFF TGTGCCTGGGGGGACAGAATGAACACTGAAGCTTTCTTT
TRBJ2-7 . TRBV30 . CAWSVGGFYEQYF TGTGCCTGGAGTGTAGGGGGGTTCTACGAGCAGTACTTC
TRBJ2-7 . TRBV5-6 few CASGRHRDTGREQYF TGTGCCAGCGGTAGACACCGGGACACCGGCCGCGAGCAGTACTTC
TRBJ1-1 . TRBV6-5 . CASSYSGRAFF TGTGCCAGCAGTTACTCAGGGAGGGCTTTCTTT
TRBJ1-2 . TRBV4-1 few CASSQGWQGSGYTF TGCGCCAGCAGCCAAGGGTGGCAGGGCAGTGGCTACACCTTC
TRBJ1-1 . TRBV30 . CAWGALLPEAFF TGTGCCTGGGGAGCTTTATTACCTGAAGCTTTCTTT
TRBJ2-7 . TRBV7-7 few CASSLGGERGEQYF TGTGCTAGCAGCTTAGGGGGGGAGCGAGGCGAGCAGTACTTC